Sequencing of this TCR beta chain was carried out in a study of cytomegalovirus exposure and HLA in healthy donors. The assay was immunoSEQ multiplex PCR, and TCRdb's table has in-frame clones only and misses some. Among 350,000 or so clones listed, more than 80% were seen once. The germline V gene has CDR1 MRHNA and CDR2 SNTAGT. Trimming removed 3 bases from V and 8 bases from J, with 7 bases in between. This CDR3 is built from 11 residues. J is TRBJ1-2 and V is TRBV6-4; unclear D gene. The source of this sequence is a woman under 30 in good health and CMV-seronegative. Sequencing used PBMCs. Here the CDR3 DNA reads TGTGCCAGCAGTGATCGGTGGGGCTACACCTTC. Residues: CASSDRWGYTF.